This TCR beta chain was obtained from a study of radiotherapy plus CTLA-4 blockade in lung cancer (dated by TCRdb to between 2017 and 2018). Background for the entire study: Among the enrolled patients, about 19% had an objective response, and about 29% reached disease control. General conclusions and limits of the study: Increased serum interferon-beta after radiation, together with early dynamic changes in blood T cell clones, were reported to be the strongest predictors of response. After treatment with radiotherapy and ipilimumab, TCR clones that came from tumors expanded in the peripheral blood.

In its sample, this clone was seen a few times. This clone's antigen is unknown. Qualities for individual bases were not recorded, and no much larger clone is one base off. Library method: the immunoSEQ multiplex PCR assay. TCRdb holds this immuneACCESS table with in-frame rearrangements only. Some clones are missing; in checked studies, unresolved V genes explain under half, and the rest has no known cause. Here the sample has over 85,000 clones; roughly 88% occur a single time. 4% to 6% of the sample goes to the ten largest clones. In this study, focal radiation therapy paired with CTLA-4 blockade (ipilimumab) was tested in patients who had chemo-refractory metastatic non-small-cell lung cancer. The receptor's source is a human donor with non-small cell lung cancer that progressed on radiotherapy plus ipilimumab. The specimen was peripheral blood, collected from a patient treated with radiotherapy plus ipilimumab.

The CDR3 in this case is CASGRISYEQYF. The sequence in DNA is TGTGCTAGTGGCCGGATCTCCTACGAGCAGTACTTC. The chain is encoded by TRBV12-5 joined to TRBJ2-7; the D gene cannot be named for sure. The cysteine opens and the phenylalanine closes a CDR3 of 12 amino acids. Only CDR3 DNA is held: 36 bases, read in frame from base 1. V is pared back by 6 bases and J by 0 bases, with 6 bases lying between the germline termini. Reading the germline V gene gives CDR1 LGHNT and CDR2 FRNRAP.